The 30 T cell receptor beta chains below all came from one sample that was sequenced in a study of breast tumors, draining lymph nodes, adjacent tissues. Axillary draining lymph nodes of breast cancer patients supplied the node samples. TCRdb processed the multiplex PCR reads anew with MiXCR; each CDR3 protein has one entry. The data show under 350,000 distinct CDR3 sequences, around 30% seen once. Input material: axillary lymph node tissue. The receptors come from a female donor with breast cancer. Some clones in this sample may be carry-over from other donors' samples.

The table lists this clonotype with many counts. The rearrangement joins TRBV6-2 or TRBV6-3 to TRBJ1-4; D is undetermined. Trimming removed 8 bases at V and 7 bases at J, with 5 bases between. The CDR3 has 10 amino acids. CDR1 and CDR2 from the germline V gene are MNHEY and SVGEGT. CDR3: CASGSEKLFF. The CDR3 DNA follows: TGTGCCAGCGGGAGTGAAAAACTGTTTTTT.

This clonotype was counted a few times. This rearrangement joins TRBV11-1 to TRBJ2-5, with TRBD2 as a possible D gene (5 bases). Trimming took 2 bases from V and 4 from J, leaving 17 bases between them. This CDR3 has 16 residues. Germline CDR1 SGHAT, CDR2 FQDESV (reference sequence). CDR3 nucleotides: TGTGCCAGCAGCTTATTAACGATAGCGACTGGAGAGACCCAGTACTTC. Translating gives CASSLLTIATGETQYF.

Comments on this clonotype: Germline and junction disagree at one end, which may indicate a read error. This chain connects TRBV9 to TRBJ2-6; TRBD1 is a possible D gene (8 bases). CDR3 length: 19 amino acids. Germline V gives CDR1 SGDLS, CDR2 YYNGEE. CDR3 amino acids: CASSVTGGALGSGANILTF. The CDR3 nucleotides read TGTGCCAGTAGCGTAACAGGGGGGGCCCTGGGCTCTGGGGCCAACATCCTGACTTTC. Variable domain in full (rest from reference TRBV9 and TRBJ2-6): DSGVTQTPKHLITATGQRVTLRCSPRSGDLSVYWYQQSLDQGLQFLIQYYNGEERAKGNILERFSAQQFPDLHSELNLSSLELGDSALYFCASSVTGGALGSGANILTFGAGSRLTVL.

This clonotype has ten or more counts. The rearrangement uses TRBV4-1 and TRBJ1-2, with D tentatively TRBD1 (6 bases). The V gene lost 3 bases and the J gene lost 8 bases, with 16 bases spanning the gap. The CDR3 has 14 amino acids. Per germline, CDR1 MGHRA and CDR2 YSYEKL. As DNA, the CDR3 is TGCGCCAGCAGCCAGGGGGCGGGATATGTGGGCTACACCTTC. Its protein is CASSQGAGYVGYTF.

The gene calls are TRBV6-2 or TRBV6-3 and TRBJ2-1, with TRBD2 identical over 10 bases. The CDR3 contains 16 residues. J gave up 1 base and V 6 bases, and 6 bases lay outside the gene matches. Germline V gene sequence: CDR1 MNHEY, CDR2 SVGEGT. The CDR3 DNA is TGTGCCAGCAGCCCTAGCGGGAGTGGTTCCTACAATGAGCAGTTCTTC. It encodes CASSPSGSGSYNEQFF.

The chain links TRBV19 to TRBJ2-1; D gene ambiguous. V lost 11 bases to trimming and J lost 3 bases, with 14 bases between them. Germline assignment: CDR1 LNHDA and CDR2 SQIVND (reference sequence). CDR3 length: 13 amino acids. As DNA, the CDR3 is TGTGCCGGCAGTATGTCTCACTACAATGAGCAGTTCTTC. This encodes CAGSMSHYNEQFF.

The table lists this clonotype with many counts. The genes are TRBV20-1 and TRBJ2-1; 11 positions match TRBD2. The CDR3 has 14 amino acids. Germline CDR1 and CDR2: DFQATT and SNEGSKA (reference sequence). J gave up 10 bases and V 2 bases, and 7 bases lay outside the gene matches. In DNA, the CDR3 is TGCAGTGCTAGATTAGCGGGAGGGGGTTTGGAGCAGTTCTTC. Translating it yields CSARLAGGGLEQFF.

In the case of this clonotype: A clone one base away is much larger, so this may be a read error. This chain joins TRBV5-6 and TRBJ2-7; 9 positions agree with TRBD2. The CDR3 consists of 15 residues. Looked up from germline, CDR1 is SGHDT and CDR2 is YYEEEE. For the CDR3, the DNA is TGTGCCAGCAGCTTGTTTAGCGGGAGTTTCTACAAGCAGTACTTC. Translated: CASSLFSGSFYKQYF.

The CDR3 loop reads CASSLWGVGTGENYEQYF. The CDR3 DNA sequence: TGTGCCAGCAGTTTATGGGGTGTGGGGACAGGGGAGAACTACGAGCAGTACTTC. The V call is TRBV28, the J call TRBJ2-7; 10 positions agree with TRBD1. CDR3 size: 18 residues. J was trimmed by 3 bases and V by 0 bases; bases with no gene match: 11. Germline values: CDR1 MDHEN, CDR2 SYDVKM.

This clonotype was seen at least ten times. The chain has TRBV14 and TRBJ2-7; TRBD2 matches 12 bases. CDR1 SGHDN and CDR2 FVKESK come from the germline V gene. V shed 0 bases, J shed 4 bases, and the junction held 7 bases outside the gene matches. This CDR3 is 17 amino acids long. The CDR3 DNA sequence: TGTGCCAGCAGCCAAGATCCCCCGACTAGCGGGAGTTACGAGCAGTACTTC. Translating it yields CASSQDPPTSGSYEQYF.

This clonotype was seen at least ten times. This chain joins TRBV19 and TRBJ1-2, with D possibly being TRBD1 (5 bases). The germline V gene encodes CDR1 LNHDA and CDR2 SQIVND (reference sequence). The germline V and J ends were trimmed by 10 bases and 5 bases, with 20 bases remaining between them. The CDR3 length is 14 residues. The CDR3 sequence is CATSQVGTGYGYTF. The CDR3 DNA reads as TGTGCCACCTCCCAGGTGGGGACGGGATATGGCTACACCTTC.

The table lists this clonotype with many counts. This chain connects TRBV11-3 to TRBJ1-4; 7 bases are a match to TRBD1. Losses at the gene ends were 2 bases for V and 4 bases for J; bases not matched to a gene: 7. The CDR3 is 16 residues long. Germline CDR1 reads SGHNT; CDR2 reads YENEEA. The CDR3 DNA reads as TGTGCCAGCAGCTTATCCAGGGGGGAACGTAATGAAAAACTGTTTTTT. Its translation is CASSLSRGERNEKLFF.

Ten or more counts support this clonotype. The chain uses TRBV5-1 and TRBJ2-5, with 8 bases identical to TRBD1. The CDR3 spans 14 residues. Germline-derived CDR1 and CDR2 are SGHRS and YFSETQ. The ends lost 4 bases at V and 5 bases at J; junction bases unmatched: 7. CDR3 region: CASSPRTGQETQYF. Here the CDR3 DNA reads TGCGCCAGCAGCCCTCGGACAGGGCAGGAGACCCAGTACTTC.

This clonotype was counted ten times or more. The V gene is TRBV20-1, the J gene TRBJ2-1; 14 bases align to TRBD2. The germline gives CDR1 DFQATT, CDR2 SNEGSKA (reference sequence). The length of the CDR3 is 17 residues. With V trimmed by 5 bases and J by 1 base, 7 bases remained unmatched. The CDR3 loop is CSASGLAGVGSYNEQFF. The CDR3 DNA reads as TGCAGTGCTTCGGGACTAGCGGGAGTGGGGTCCTACAATGAGCAGTTCTTC.

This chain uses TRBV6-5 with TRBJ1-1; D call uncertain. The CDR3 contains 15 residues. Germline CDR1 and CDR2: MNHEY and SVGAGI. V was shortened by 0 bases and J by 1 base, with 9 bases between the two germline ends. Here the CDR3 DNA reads TGTGCCAGCAGTTACTCGTGGGATTCGAACACTGAAGCTTTCTTT. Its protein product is CASSYSWDSNTEAFF.

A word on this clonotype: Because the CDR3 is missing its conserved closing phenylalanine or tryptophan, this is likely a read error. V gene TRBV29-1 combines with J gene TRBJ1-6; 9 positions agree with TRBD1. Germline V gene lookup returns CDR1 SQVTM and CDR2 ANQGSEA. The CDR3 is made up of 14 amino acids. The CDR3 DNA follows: TGCAGCGTTGGGACAGGGGCCCGGAATTCACACCTCCACCTT. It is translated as CSVGTGARNSHLHL.

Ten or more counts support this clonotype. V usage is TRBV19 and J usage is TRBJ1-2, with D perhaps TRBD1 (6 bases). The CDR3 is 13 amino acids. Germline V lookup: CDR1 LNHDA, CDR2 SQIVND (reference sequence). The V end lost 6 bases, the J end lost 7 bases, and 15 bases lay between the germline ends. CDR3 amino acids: CASRITGFVGYTF. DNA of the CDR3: TGTGCCAGTAGAATAACAGGGTTTGTTGGCTACACCTTC.

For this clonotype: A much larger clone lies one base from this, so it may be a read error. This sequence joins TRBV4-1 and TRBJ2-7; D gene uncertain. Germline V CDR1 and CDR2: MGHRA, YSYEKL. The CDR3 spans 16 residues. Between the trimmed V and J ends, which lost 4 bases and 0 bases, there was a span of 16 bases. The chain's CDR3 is CASSPNTVRSSYEQYF. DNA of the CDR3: TGCGCCAGCAGCCCCAACACGGTTAGGAGCTCCTACGAGCAGTACTTC.

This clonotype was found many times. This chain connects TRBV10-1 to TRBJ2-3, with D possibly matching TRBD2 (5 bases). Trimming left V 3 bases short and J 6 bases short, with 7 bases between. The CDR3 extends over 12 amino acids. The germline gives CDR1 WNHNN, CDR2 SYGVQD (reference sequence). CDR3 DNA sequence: TGCGCCAGCAGTGACCCGGGGGATACGCAGTATTTT. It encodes CASSDPGDTQYF.

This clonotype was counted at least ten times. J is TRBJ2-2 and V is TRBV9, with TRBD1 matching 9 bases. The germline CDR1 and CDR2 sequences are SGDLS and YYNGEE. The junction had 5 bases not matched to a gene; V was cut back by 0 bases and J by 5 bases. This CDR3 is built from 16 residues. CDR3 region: CASSVERGQGTGELFF. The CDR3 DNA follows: TGTGCCAGCAGCGTAGAGAGGGGACAGGGAACCGGGGAGCTGTTTTTT.

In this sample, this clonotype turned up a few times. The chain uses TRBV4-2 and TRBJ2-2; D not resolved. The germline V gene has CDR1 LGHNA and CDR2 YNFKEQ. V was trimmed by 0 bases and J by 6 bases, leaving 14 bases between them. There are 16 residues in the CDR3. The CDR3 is CASSQDQGPISGELFF. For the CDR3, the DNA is TGTGCCAGCAGCCAAGATCAAGGGCCAATATCCGGGGAGCTGTTTTTT.

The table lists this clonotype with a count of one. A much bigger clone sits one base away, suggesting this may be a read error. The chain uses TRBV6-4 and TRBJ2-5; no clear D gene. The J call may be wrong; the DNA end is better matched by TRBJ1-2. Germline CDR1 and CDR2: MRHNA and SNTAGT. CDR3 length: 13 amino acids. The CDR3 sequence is CASNLPAYGRYTF. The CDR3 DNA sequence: TGTGCCAGCAACCTTCCGGCCTATGGGCGCTACACCTTC.

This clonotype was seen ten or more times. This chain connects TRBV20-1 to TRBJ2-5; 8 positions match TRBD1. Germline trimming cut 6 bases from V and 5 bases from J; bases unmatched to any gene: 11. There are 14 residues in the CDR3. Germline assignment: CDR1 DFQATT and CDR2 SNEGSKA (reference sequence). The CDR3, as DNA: TGCAGTGCACAACAGGGGGATCTAACGGAGACCCAGTACTTC. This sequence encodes CSAQQGDLTETQYF.

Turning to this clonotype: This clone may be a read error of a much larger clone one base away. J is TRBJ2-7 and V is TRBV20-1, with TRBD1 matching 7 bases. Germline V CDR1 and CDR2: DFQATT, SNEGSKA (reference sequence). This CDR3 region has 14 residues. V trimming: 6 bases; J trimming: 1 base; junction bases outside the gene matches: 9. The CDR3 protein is CSATDRDLSYEQYF. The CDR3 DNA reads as TGCAGTGCAACCGACAGGGACCTATCCTACGAGCAGTACTTC.

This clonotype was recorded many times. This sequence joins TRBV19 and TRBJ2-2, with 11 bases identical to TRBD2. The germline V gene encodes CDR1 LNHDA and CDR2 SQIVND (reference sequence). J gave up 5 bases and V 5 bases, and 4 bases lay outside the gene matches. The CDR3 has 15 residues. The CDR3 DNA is TGTGCCAGTAGTGTTAGCGGGAGGGGGACCGGGGAGCTGTTTTTT. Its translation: CASSVSGRGTGELFF.

Written as DNA, the CDR3 is TGTGCCAGCAGTTTTTTTGGTGGTTCGGAGGGGGCCAATGAGCAGTTCTTC. This gives the protein CASSFFGGSEGANEQFF. The chain carries TRBV12-3 or TRBV12-4 and TRBJ2-1; a weak D match, TRBD1 (7 bases). This CDR3 is 17 amino acids long. Trimming pared 3 bases from V and 6 bases from J, leaving 21 bases between.

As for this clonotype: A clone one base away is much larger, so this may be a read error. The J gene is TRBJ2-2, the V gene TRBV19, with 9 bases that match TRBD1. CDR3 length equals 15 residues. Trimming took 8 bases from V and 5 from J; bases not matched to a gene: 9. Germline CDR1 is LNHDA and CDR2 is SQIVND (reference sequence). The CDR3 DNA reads TGTGCCAGTGACCTGACAGGGGGGGGTACCGGGGAGCTGTTTTTT. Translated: CASDLTGGGTGELFF.

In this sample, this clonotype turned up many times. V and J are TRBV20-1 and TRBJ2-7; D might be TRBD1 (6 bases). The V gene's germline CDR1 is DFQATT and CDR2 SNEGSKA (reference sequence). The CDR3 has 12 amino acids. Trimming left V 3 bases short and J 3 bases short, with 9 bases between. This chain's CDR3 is CSASSGVYEQYF. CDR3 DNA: TGCAGTGCTAGTTCAGGGGTCTACGAGCAGTACTTC.

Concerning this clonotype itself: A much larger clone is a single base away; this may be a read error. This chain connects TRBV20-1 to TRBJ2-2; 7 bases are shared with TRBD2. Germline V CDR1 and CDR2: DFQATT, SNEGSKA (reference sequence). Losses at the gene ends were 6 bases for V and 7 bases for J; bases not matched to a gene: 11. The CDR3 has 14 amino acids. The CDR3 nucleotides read TGCAGTGCCCCTGGGGGGGTTGGAATCGGGGAGCTGTTTTTT. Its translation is CSAPGGVGIGELFF.

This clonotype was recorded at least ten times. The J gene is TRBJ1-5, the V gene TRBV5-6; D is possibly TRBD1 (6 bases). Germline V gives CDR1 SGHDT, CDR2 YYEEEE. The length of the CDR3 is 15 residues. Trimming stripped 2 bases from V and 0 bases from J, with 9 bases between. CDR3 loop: CASSFGGHSNQPQHF. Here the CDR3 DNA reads TGTGCCAGCAGCTTCGGGGGCCATAGCAATCAGCCCCAGCATTTT. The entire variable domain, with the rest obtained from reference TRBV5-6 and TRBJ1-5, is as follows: DAGVTQSPTHLIKTRGQQVTLRCSPKSGHDTVSWYQQALGQGPQFIFQYYEEEERQRGNFPDRFSGHQFPNYSSELNVNALLLGDSALYLCASSFGGHSNQPQHFGDGTRLSIL.